Listed here is a single TCR beta chain. What it binds is not known. This entry is derived from a study of post-analysis software for immune sequencing data. Overall study: Relapsing-remitting, secondary progressive and progressive-relapsing courses of multiple sclerosis were included.

The TCR beta cDNA libraries contained unique molecular identifiers. A single record per CDR3 protein comes from TCRdb applying MiXCR to the PCR reads. This table holds fewer than 550,000 distinct CDR3 sequences, less than 40% found once. Notes on the study in general: Elevated frequency relative to controls characterized roughly 5 TRBV segments in patients, TRBV5-6, TRBV5-1 and TRBV20-1 among them.

CDR3 length: 14 residues. Trimming shortened V by 0 bases and J by 2 bases, and 8 bases separated the two germline ends. The germline gives CDR1 SQVTM, CDR2 ANQGSEA. The TCR originated in a girl aged 2 to 17 with multiple sclerosis. The genes are TRBV29-1 and TRBJ2-1; no definite D call. The source material was blood. The CDR3 region has the DNA TGCAGCGTTGAAGATGCGTCTCCCTACAATGAGCAGTTCTTC. Translating it yields CSVEDASPYNEQFF.